These 30 T cell receptor beta chains share one sample of origin, sequenced in a study of regulatory T cells in long-lasting Graves disease. Through Arm-PCR of CDR3 regions and iRepertoire HTBI primers, TCR beta libraries were built. TCRdb reprocessed the multiplex PCR reads with MiXCR, giving one entry per CDR3 protein. Of around 480,000 distinct CDR3 sequences listed, roughly a sixth are singletons. Time point specified: newly diagnosed GD, antithyroid drugs for less than 3 months. PBMC-extracted RNA yielded the TCR library. Separately, the same data were catalogued under a study of T cells in Graves' hyperthyroidism and ophthalmopathy.

This specimen was peripheral blood mononuclear cells (PBMCs), taken at new diagnosis, from a patient treated with antithyroid drugs. These receptors came from a woman aged 40-60 years with Graves disease.

This chain joins TRBV7-9 and TRBJ2-5, with 8 nucleotides matching TRBD1. CDR1 and CDR2 from the germline V gene are SEHNR and FQNEAQ (reference sequence). The CDR3 loop spans 13 amino acids. With V trimmed by 5 bases and J by 6 bases, 5 bases remained unmatched. CDR3 nucleotide sequence: TGTGCCAGCAGCCCCGGACAGGGAAAGACCCAGTACTTC. Translation: CASSPGQGKTQYF.

This clonotype came up many times. The CDR3 DNA is TGTGCCAGCTCCCGGGACCGACAACTAGAGCCGAACTTCGGGGGCTACACCTTC. It encodes CASSRDRQLEPNFGGYTF. The gene calls are TRBV28 and TRBJ1-2, with a possible D match to TRBD1 (5 bases). V lost 8 bases and J lost 8, with 33 bases in between. This CDR3 is 18 amino acids long. Germline V lookup: CDR1 MDHEN, CDR2 SYDVKM.

The chain recombines TRBV12-3 or TRBV12-4 with TRBJ2-1; TRBD2 matches 8 bases. The CDR3 consists of 16 residues. V was pared by 6 bases and J by 0 bases, with 7 bases of the junction left unmatched. CDR3 coding DNA: TGTGCCAGCAGCCCAACTAGCGGTAGCTCCTACAATGAGCAGTTCTTC. It translates to CASSPTSGSSYNEQFF.

This clonotype has just a few counts. The chain recombines TRBV6-9 with TRBJ2-2, with a possible D match to TRBD2 (7 bases). Germline CDR1 MNHGY, CDR2 SVAAGI. Trimming left V 3 bases short and J 4 bases short, with 15 bases between. The CDR3 extends over 16 amino acids. The DNA for the CDR3 is TGTGCCAGCAGTTACTCAGGCGGGGGCCCCACCGGGGAGCTGTTTTTT. Translation gives CASSYSGGGPTGELFF.

In its sample, this clonotype was seen many times. V usage is TRBV30 and J usage is TRBJ1-1, with TRBD1 matching over 7 bases. This CDR3 has 14 amino acids. Trimming cost V 0 bases and J 4 bases; bases outside gene matches: 5. Germline values: CDR1 GTSNPN, CDR2 SVGIG (reference sequence). As DNA, the CDR3 is TGTGCCTGGAGTGTACCAGGGGGAGGCACTGAAGCTTTCTTT. Protein: CAWSVPGGGTEAFF. Full variable domain (rest looked up from reference TRBV30 and TRBJ1-1): SQTIHQWPATLVQPVGSPLSLECTVEGTSNPNLYWYRQAAGRGLQLLFYSVGIGQISSEVPQNLSASRPQDRQFILSSKKLLLSDSGFYLCAWSVPGGGTEAFFGQGTRLTVV.

The CDR3 region is CASRRRGTNTEAFF. As DNA, the CDR3 is TGTGCCAGTAGACGTAGGGGGACGAACACTGAAGCTTTCTTT. The V and J genes are TRBV19 and TRBJ1-1, with D possibly matching TRBD1 (6 bases). From germline, CDR1 is LNHDA and CDR2 SQIVND (reference sequence). V was clipped by 6 bases and J by 1 base, with 12 bases between them. The CDR3 has 14 amino acids.

This clonotype came up many times. The chain joins TRBV20-1 to TRBJ1-5, with a tentative D call TRBD1 (5 bases). The germline CDR1 and CDR2 sequences are DFQATT and SNEGSKA (reference sequence). The CDR3 is 13 residues long. Trimming removed 4 bases at V and 8 bases at J, with 15 bases between. The CDR3 region is CSATDSPLKPQHF. Here the CDR3 DNA reads TGCAGTGCTACCGACAGTCCTTTAAAGCCCCAGCATTTT.

V usage is TRBV10-3 and J usage is TRBJ1-5; D is ambiguous. The CDR3 has 14 amino acids. Deletions cut 3 bases from V and 5 bases from J, with 11 bases between. Germline CDR1 ENHRY, CDR2 SYGVKD. The DNA of the CDR3 is TGTGCCATCAGTGAAGTGGGAGACCATCAGCCCCAGCATTTT. Amino acids: CAISEVGDHQPQHF.

The chain combines TRBV29-1 with TRBJ1-1, with 11 bases identical to TRBD1. Germline V CDR1 and CDR2: SQVTM, ANQGSEA. The CDR3 totals 14 residues. Trimming cost V 6 bases and J 11 bases; bases outside gene matches: 14. This chain's CDR3 is CSVQGTGGRVDAFF. DNA for the CDR3: TGCAGCGTCCAGGGGACAGGGGGTCGAGTGGACGCTTTCTTT.

This clonotype was found many times. This chain joins TRBV2 and TRBJ2-1; 7 nucleotides agree with TRBD1. Germline V gives CDR1 SNHLY, CDR2 FYNNEI. This CDR3 has 15 amino acids. J was trimmed by 4 bases and V by 1 base; bases with no gene match: 4. CDR3 amino acids: CASSEGTGLYNEQFF. The CDR3 coding sequence is TGTGCCAGCAGTGAAGGGACAGGTCTGTACAATGAGCAGTTCTTC.

J is TRBJ1-5 and V is TRBV19; 9 positions agree with TRBD1. There are 14 residues in the CDR3. In germline, CDR1 is LNHDA, CDR2 SQIVND (reference sequence). The V and J ends lost 5 bases and 9 bases, in that order; junction bases with no gene match: 8. Written as DNA, the CDR3 is TGTGCCAGTAGTCCGTCGGGACAGGGTCGGCCCCAGCATTTT. Translation gives CASSPSGQGRPQHF.

Ten or more counts support this clonotype. The CDR3: CASSQIQGVEQFF. The CDR3 bases are TGTGCCAGCAGTCAGATACAGGGCGTTGAGCAGTTCTTC. V gene TRBV11-2 combines with J gene TRBJ2-1; D is possibly TRBD1 (6 bases). The V and J ends lost 6 bases and 9 bases respectively, with 15 bases between them. The CDR3 is made up of 13 amino acids. The germline CDR1 and CDR2 sequences are SGHAT and FQNNGV.

Comments on this clonotype: One base away lies a much larger clone, so this may be a sequencing read error. It is likely a read error, because the conserved phenylalanine at the end of the CDR3 is missing. This chain uses TRBV6-1 with TRBJ2-2; D is tentatively TRBD1 or TRBD2 (5 bases each). The CDR3 extends over 15 amino acids. Germline CDR1 reads MNHNS; CDR2 reads SASEGT. Trimming removed 6 bases at V and 1 base at J, with 12 bases between. The CDR3 sequence is CASRWQGRNTGELFL. The CDR3 DNA is TGTGCCAGCAGATGGCAGGGACGGAACACCGGGGAGCTGTTTCTT.

This clonotype was counted only a few times. The V gene is TRBV5-5, the J gene TRBJ1-1; D may be TRBD1 (5 bases). The CDR3 extends over 17 amino acids. V dropped 4 bases and J dropped 3 bases, with 22 bases sitting between them. CDR1 and CDR2 from the germline V gene are SGHKS and YYEKEE (reference sequence). This chain's CDR3 is CASSQTLSRTSHTEAFF. The CDR3 coding sequence is TGTGCCAGCAGCCAGACCCTTTCCCGGACATCTCACACTGAAGCTTTCTTT.

This clonotype was seen repeatedly, ten times or more. The V gene is TRBV18, the J gene TRBJ2-7; D is unresolved. The CDR3 consists of 14 residues. Germline-derived CDR1 and CDR2 are KGHSH and LQKENI. Trimming removed 3 bases from V and 2 bases from J, with 11 bases in between. The CDR3 here is CASSPPQSPYEQYF. The DNA for the CDR3 is TGTGCCAGCTCACCCCCGCAGTCTCCCTACGAGCAGTACTTC.

This clonotype was detected many times. The chain carries TRBV2 and TRBJ2-3; 10 bases are a match to TRBD2. The CDR3 sequence is 15 residues long. CDR1 is SNHLY, CDR2 FYNNEI, per germline. The V segment lost 4 bases and the J segment 1 base; nucleotides outside the gene matches: 2. For the CDR3, the DNA is TGTGCCAGCAGTGGAGGACTAGCGGGCACAGATACGCAGTATTTT. The encoded protein is CASSGGLAGTDTQYF.

This clonotype was seen only a few times. The chain employs TRBV10-3 and TRBJ1-1; D call uncertain. The germline V gene encodes CDR1 ENHRY and CDR2 SYGVKD. The ends were cut back, 8 bases at V and 1 base at J, with 8 bases in the middle. The CDR3 runs to 12 residues. CDR3: CAIARGNTEAFF. The CDR3 DNA reads TGTGCCATCGCGCGGGGGAACACTGAAGCTTTCTTT.

As regards this clonotype: This may be a read error: a much more frequent sequence differs by one nucleotide. The chain links TRBV5-6 to TRBJ1-6; tentatively, D is TRBD1 (6 bases). Germline values: CDR1 SGHDT, CDR2 YYEEEE. The CDR3 runs 18 residues. The CDR3 here is CASSGALRDTVPNSPPHF. CDR3 bases: TGTGCCAGCAGCGGCGCCCTCCGGGACACAGTACCTAATTCACCCCCCCACTTT.

In its sample, this clonotype was seen many times. The chain joins TRBV12-3 or TRBV12-4 to TRBJ2-3; 10 positions match TRBD1. Germline trimming cut 7 bases from V and 7 bases from J; bases unmatched to any gene: 11. The CDR3 totals 15 residues. CDR3 residues: CASTYSGTGANTQYF. The CDR3 DNA follows: TGTGCCAGCACTTATTCCGGGACAGGGGCAAATACGCAGTATTTT.

This clonotype showed up just a few times. The chain carries TRBV19 and TRBJ1-2; 11 bases map to TRBD1. After removal of 5 bases from V and 6 bases from J, the junction contained 8 bases not matched to a gene. This CDR3 region has 15 residues. Germline V gives CDR1 LNHDA, CDR2 SQIVND (reference sequence). CDR3 in amino acids: CASSSRTGGIDGYTF. In DNA, the CDR3 is TGTGCCAGTAGTTCCCGGACAGGGGGCATAGATGGCTACACCTTC.

This sequence joins TRBV12-3 or TRBV12-4 and TRBJ2-3; 7 bases line up with TRBD1. The J call is in doubt because the DNA end fits TRBJ2-1 better. The CDR3 is made up of 14 amino acids. CDR3 in amino acids: CASSLRDSSYEQFF. In DNA, the CDR3 is TGTGCCAGCAGTTTACGGGACAGCTCCTACGAGCAGTTCTTC.

The table lists this clonotype with a few counts. The chain recombines TRBV10-3 with TRBJ2-2; maybe TRBD1 (5 bases). The germline V gene encodes CDR1 ENHRY and CDR2 SYGVKD. This CDR3 is built from 14 residues. Between the trimmed V and J ends, which lost 3 bases and 0 bases, there was a span of 5 bases. The CDR3 is CAISDRANTGELFF. CDR3 DNA sequence: TGTGCCATCAGTGACAGGGCGAACACCGGGGAGCTGTTTTTT.

This clonotype came up a few times. The junction shows a germline mismatch at one end, possibly a read error. The chain couples TRBV7-8 to TRBJ2-1; 8 nucleotides agree with TRBD2. CDR1 and CDR2 (germline): SGHVS, FQNEAQ. The CDR3 consists of 15 residues. This CDR3 is CASSLLSGANIGQLF. The CDR3 nucleotides read TGTGCCAGCAGCTTACTTAGCGGGGCAAACATAGGGCAGCTCTTC. Drawing the rest from reference TRBV7-8 and TRBJ2-1, the complete variable domain is GAGVSQSPRYKVAKRGQDVALRCDPISGHVSLFWYQQALGQGPEFLTYFQNEAQLDKSGLPSDRFFAERPEGSVSTLKIQRTQQEDSAVYLCASSLLSGANIGQLFGPGTRLTVL.

This clonotype has ten or more counts. This chain links TRBV20-1 with TRBJ2-7; 7 positions match TRBD1. Germline CDR1 DFQATT, CDR2 SNEGSKA (reference sequence). Trimming took 0 bases from V and 2 from J; bases not matched to a gene: 4. CDR3 length: 14 residues. CDR3 DNA: TGCAGTGCTAGAGATGTCCAGGGGGCCTACGAGCAGTACTTC. It translates to CSARDVQGAYEQYF.

This clonotype came up many times. The chain carries TRBV12-3 or TRBV12-4 and TRBJ2-2, with 9 bases matching TRBD2. The CDR3 spans 16 residues. After removal of 2 bases from V and 4 bases from J, the junction contained 5 bases not matched to a gene. For the CDR3, the DNA is TGTGCCAGCAGTTTAAGCGGGGGGATAATCACCGGGGAGCTGTTTTTT. Its protein product is CASSLSGGIITGELFF.

The chain joins TRBV6-5 to TRBJ1-2, with 8 bases that match TRBD1. The germline CDR1 and CDR2 sequences are MNHEY and SVGAGI. After removal of 2 bases from V and 8 bases from J, the junction contained 4 bases not matched to a gene. This CDR3 region has 13 residues. The CDR3 DNA reads as TGTGCCAGCAGTTACCGACAGGGGAAAGGCTACACCTTC. Amino acids: CASSYRQGKGYTF.

There are many counts of this clonotype. DNA for the CDR3: TGTGCCAGCAGTTTGGGAGGGATATCCTACGAGCAGTACTTC. Translating it yields CASSLGGISYEQYF. V and J are TRBV12-3 or TRBV12-4 and TRBJ2-7; TRBD2 matches at 7 bases. The CDR3 spans 14 residues. The V gene end was trimmed by 3 bases and the J gene end by 1 base; junction bases not matched to a gene: 3.

This clonotype came up many times. The J gene is TRBJ1-3, the V gene TRBV18, with D unclear. V was pared by 6 bases and J by 1 base, with 10 bases between. CDR1 KGHSH and CDR2 LQKENI come from the germline V gene. The CDR3 contains 14 residues. CDR3 amino acids: CASSTTSSGNTIYF. Written as DNA, the CDR3 is TGTGCCAGCTCCACAACATCTTCTGGAAACACCATATATTTT.

Worth noting for this clonotype: This may stem from a read error, because a much larger clone lies one nucleotide away. The CDR3 nucleotides read TGTGCCAGCAGCCAAGCCCGGACATGGCATGGCTACACCTTC. It yields the protein CASSQARTWHGYTF. The V and J genes are TRBV3-1 and TRBJ1-2, with a tentative D call TRBD1 (5 bases). With 1 base removed from V and 6 bases from J, the gap between germline ends came to 12 bases. Germline V gene lookup returns CDR1 LGHDT and CDR2 YNNKEL (reference sequence). The CDR3 is made up of 14 amino acids.

This clonotype was observed at least ten times. V and J are TRBV12-3 or TRBV12-4 and TRBJ1-6; D perhaps matches TRBD1 (5 bases). The V and J ends lost 6 bases and 9 bases respectively, with 15 bases between them. The CDR3 has 14 residues. The chain's CDR3 is CASSYQKGLSPLHF. Written as DNA, the CDR3 is TGTGCCAGCAGCTACCAAAAGGGGCTTTCACCCCTCCACTTT.